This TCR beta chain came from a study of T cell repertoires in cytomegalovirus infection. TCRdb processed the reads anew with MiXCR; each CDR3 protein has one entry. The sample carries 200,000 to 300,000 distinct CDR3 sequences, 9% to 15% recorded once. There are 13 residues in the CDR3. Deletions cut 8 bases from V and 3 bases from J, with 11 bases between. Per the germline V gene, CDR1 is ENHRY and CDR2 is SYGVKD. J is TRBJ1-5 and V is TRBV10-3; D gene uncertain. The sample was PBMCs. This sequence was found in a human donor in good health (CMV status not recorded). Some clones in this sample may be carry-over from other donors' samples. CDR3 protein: CAIRERDNQPQHF. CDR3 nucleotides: TGTGCCATCCGGGAGAGGGACAATCAGCCCCAGCATTTT.